Below are 24 T cell receptor beta chains sequenced from a single sample in a study of T-cell reconstitution after alpha-beta-depleted transplantation in children. Unique molecular identifiers were used to barcode this TCRbeta library. Via MiXCR, TCRdb re-called the PCR reads, giving one row per CDR3 protein. The sample comprises over 200,000 distinct CDR3 sequences, around 10% of which are singletons, and 6.2% rests with the top ten. This specimen was PBMCs from the stem cell graft donor, taken from the stem cell graft. Source of these receptors: a human donor who donated a stem cell graft to a child with acute lymphoblastic leukemia.

This clonotype has at least ten counts. The chain combines TRBV12-3 or TRBV12-4 with TRBJ2-3; 12 nucleotides match TRBD1. The CDR3 contains 16 residues. Trimming took 4 bases from V and 4 from J; bases not matched to a gene: 6. The CDR3 DNA is TGTGCCAGCAGTTCCGGGACAGGGGGCGGGGCAGATACGCAGTATTTT. Encoded protein: CASSSGTGGGADTQYF.

The chain joins TRBV20-1 to TRBJ1-3; D may be TRBD1 (6 bases). V dropped 1 base and J dropped 2 bases, with 6 bases sitting between them. Per germline, CDR1 DFQATT and CDR2 SNEGSKA (reference sequence). The CDR3 has 13 amino acids. CDR3 amino acids: CSARAGAGNTIYF. CDR3 nucleotides: TGCAGTGCTAGAGCAGGGGCTGGAAACACCATATATTTT.

The chain uses TRBV5-1 and TRBJ2-3; 9 positions agree with TRBD2. After removal of 7 bases from V and 3 bases from J, the junction contained 6 bases not matched to a gene. The CDR3 extends over 14 amino acids. Germline assignment: CDR1 SGHRS and CDR2 YFSETQ. The CDR3 is CASGNSGGTDTQYF. The CDR3 DNA reads TGCGCCAGCGGTAATAGCGGGGGAACAGATACGCAGTATTTT.

This clonotype was seen more than once but under ten times. The chain has TRBV5-8 and TRBJ1-1; D unclear. This CDR3 spans 13 amino acids. The germline V gene encodes CDR1 SGHTS and CDR2 YDEGEE. With 4 bases removed from V and 7 bases from J, the gap between germline ends came to 14 bases. The CDR3 region has the DNA TGTGCCAGCAGCCCAACCCTCAAGAATGAAGCTTTCTTT. This codes for CASSPTLKNEAFF.

This clonotype showed up many times. The chain couples TRBV4-2 to TRBJ2-4; TRBD2 matches 14 bases. This CDR3 spans 19 amino acids. The V segment lost 5 bases and the J segment 2 bases; nucleotides outside the gene matches: 11. Germline V gene data show CDR1 as LGHNA and CDR2 as YNFKEQ. The CDR3 here is CASSEQGTSGGGSKNIQYF. The DNA for the CDR3 is TGTGCCAGCAGCGAGCAGGGGACTAGCGGGGGCGGGTCCAAAAACATTCAGTACTTC.

The gene calls are TRBV2 and TRBJ2-7; tentatively, D is TRBD1 (7 bases). This CDR3 spans 15 amino acids. Germline V lookup: CDR1 SNHLY, CDR2 FYNNEI. Trimming left V 8 bases short and J 0 bases short, with 17 bases between. The CDR3 spells CASERRGPSSYEQYF. CDR3 coding DNA: TGTGCCAGCGAGAGGAGGGGGCCCAGCTCCTACGAGCAGTACTTC.

This clonotype was counted a few times. CDR3 nucleotides: TGTGCCATCAGAAAAACAAAGAAAACACAGGGGGGGCTCTCCTACGAGCAGTACTTC. Protein sequence: CAIRKTKKTQGGLSYEQYF. The genes are TRBV10-3 and TRBJ2-7; D might be TRBD1 (8 bases). CDR1 and CDR2 (germline): ENHRY, SYGVKD. The V end lost 6 bases, the J end lost 0 bases, and 27 bases lay between the germline ends. This CDR3 is built from 19 residues.

This clonotype was counted at least ten times. The chain has TRBV5-1 and TRBJ2-1, with 11 bases identical to TRBD1. V was pared by 4 bases and J by 7 bases, with 4 bases of the junction left unmatched. Germline-derived CDR1 and CDR2 are SGHRS and YFSETQ. The CDR3 has 14 amino acids. CDR3 nucleotides: TGCGCCAGCAGCATCGGACAGGGGGCGAATGAGCAGTTCTTC. This codes for CASSIGQGANEQFF. Together with reference TRBV5-1 and TRBJ2-1, the CDR3 gives the full variable domain: KAGVTQTPRYLIKTRGQQVTLSCSPISGHRSVSWYQQTPGQGLQFLFEYFSETQRNKGNFPGRFSGRQFSNSRSEMNVSTLELGDSALYLCASSIGQGANEQFFGPGTRLTVL.

The sample holds many counts of this clonotype. This chain connects TRBV29-1 to TRBJ2-2; 7 nucleotides agree with TRBD1. This CDR3 is 17 amino acids long. Germline CDR1 and CDR2: SQVTM and ANQGSEA. V lost 6 bases and J lost 0; bases outside the gene matches: 13. The CDR3 DNA sequence: TGCAGCGTGGGGATAGAGGGGGCAATGACGAACACCGGGGAGCTGTTTTTT. Translating it yields CSVGIEGAMTNTGELFF.

The J gene is TRBJ2-2, the V gene TRBV20-1; D possibly uses TRBD1 or TRBD2 (6 bases each). Trimming took off 1 base at V and 7 bases at J, with 13 bases between the two ends. CDR1 is DFQATT, CDR2 SNEGSKA, per germline (reference sequence). The CDR3 runs 14 residues. CDR3 in amino acids: CSARVGGGIGELFF. The DNA of the CDR3 is TGCAGTGCTAGAGTGGGGGGCGGAATCGGGGAGCTGTTTTTT.

This clonotype was seen a few times. The chain carries TRBV29-1 and TRBJ2-5; 9 nucleotides agree with TRBD1. The CDR3 totals 16 residues. V shed 6 bases, J shed 4 bases, and the junction held 15 bases outside the gene matches. Per germline, CDR1 SQVTM and CDR2 ANQGSEA. In nucleotides, the CDR3 is TGCAGCGTCAGACAGGGGGAGGTTCTTAGCCGAGAGACCCAGTACTTC. It is translated as CSVRQGEVLSRETQYF.

At least ten counts were recorded for this clonotype. J is TRBJ1-4 and V is TRBV25-1; D remains unclear. The CDR3 is 16 amino acids. Germline V CDR1 and CDR2: MGHDK, SYGVNS. V was trimmed by 2 bases and J by 3 bases, leaving 13 bases between them. CDR3 nucleotides: TGTGCCAGCAGTGAAGAGTTTGTCGGGGCTAATGAAAAACTGTTTTTT. Protein product: CASSEEFVGANEKLFF.

In this sample, this clonotype turned up a few times. The V and J genes are TRBV18 and TRBJ2-7, with a possible D match to TRBD1 (6 bases). V was trimmed by 0 bases and J by 7 bases, leaving 22 bases between them. The CDR3 has 17 residues. CDR1 and CDR2 from the germline V gene are KGHSH and LQKENI. CDR3 DNA sequence: TGTGCCAGCTCACCACCGAATCAGGGGAGCTCGGTTTCTGAGCAGTACTTC. It codes for CASSPPNQGSSVSEQYF.

This clonotype was picked up a small number of times. The chain couples TRBV5-1 to TRBJ2-1; 8 bases line up with TRBD2. This CDR3 is built from 13 residues. Germline V gene lookup returns CDR1 SGHRS and CDR2 YFSETQ. Losses at the gene ends were 7 bases for V and 5 bases for J; bases not matched to a gene: 5. This chain's CDR3 is CASDAGGNNEQFF. CDR3 DNA sequence: TGCGCCAGCGATGCGGGGGGAAACAATGAGCAGTTCTTC.

This clonotype has at least ten counts. V gene TRBV7-8 combines with J gene TRBJ2-3, with TRBD2 identical over 8 bases. Germline assignment: CDR1 SGHVS and CDR2 FQNEAQ. The CDR3 totals 15 residues. J was trimmed by 4 bases and V by 1 base; bases with no gene match: 4. CDR3 bases: TGTGCCAGCAGCTTAGGTAGCGGGGTATCAGATACGCAGTATTTT. It specifies CASSLGSGVSDTQYF.

This clonotype was picked up many times. The chain couples TRBV5-1 to TRBJ2-7, with D unresolved. The CDR3 runs to 12 residues. The ends were cut back, 4 bases at V and 3 bases at J, with 8 bases in the middle. Per germline, CDR1 SGHRS and CDR2 YFSETQ. The CDR3 DNA is TGCGCCAGCAGCCTTACAGACTACGAGCAGTACTTC. This sequence encodes CASSLTDYEQYF.

The chain carries TRBV5-1 and TRBJ2-4; 9 bases agree with TRBD1. Germline V gene data show CDR1 as SGHRS and CDR2 as YFSETQ. The V gene end was trimmed by 3 bases and the J gene end by 0 bases; junction bases not matched to a gene: 4. The CDR3 covers 16 residues. Here the CDR3 DNA reads TGCGCCAGCAGCTCCGGGACAGGGTTAGCCAAAAACATTCAGTACTTC. As protein: CASSSGTGLAKNIQYF.

This clonotype was seen only a few times. The rearrangement links TRBV12-3 or TRBV12-4 to TRBJ1-2; TRBD1 agrees at 9 bases. This CDR3 comprises 15 residues. J gave up 0 bases and V 6 bases, and 5 bases lay outside the gene matches. DNA of the CDR3: TGTGCCAGCAGACCGGGACAGGGAGCTAACTATGGCTACACCTTC. Protein product: CASRPGQGANYGYTF.

J is TRBJ2-3 and V is TRBV24-1; 8 bases agree with TRBD1. After removal of 10 bases from V and 5 bases from J, the junction contained 10 bases not matched to a gene. The germline CDR1 and CDR2 sequences are KGHDR and SFDVKD. The CDR3 length is 14 residues. CDR3 coding DNA: TGTGCCACAAGACATCAGGGGGCTGGAGATACGCAGTATTTT. This sequence encodes CATRHQGAGDTQYF.

This clonotype was seen many times. V usage is TRBV20-1 and J usage is TRBJ2-5, with TRBD2 identical over 7 bases. The CDR3 is 16 amino acids. V lost 0 bases to trimming and J lost 5 bases; unmatched junction nucleotides: 12. The germline V gene has CDR1 DFQATT and CDR2 SNEGSKA (reference sequence). The CDR3 loop reads CSAREAGITKGETQYF. The CDR3 DNA sequence: TGCAGTGCTAGAGAAGCGGGGATCACAAAGGGGGAGACCCAGTACTTC.

V is TRBV12-3 or TRBV12-4 and J is TRBJ2-5; 8 bases are shared with TRBD1. V lost 6 bases and J lost 4; bases outside the gene matches: 7. This CDR3 region has 14 residues. The DNA of the CDR3 is TGTGCCAGCAGCCGAGACAGGGGAGTAGAGACCCAGTACTTC. Protein: CASSRDRGVETQYF.

The sample holds many counts of this clonotype. The genes are TRBV4-3 and TRBJ2-1, with 10 bases lining up with TRBD2. The germline gives CDR1 LGHNA, CDR2 YSLEER. The CDR3 is 16 amino acids. The J segment lost 12 bases and the V segment lost 3 bases, leaving 14 bases of the junction unmatched. The CDR3 DNA is TGCGCCAGCAGCCAGGGGAGCGGGGGGGATACAATGAGGCAGTTCTTC. It translates to CASSQGSGGDTMRQFF.

The gene calls are TRBV5-1 and TRBJ1-2, with D possibly TRBD1 on 5 matching bases. Trimming took 4 bases from V and 6 from J, leaving 13 bases between them. The CDR3 runs to 13 residues. Germline-derived CDR1 and CDR2 are SGHRS and YFSETQ. CDR3 protein: CASSITGSDGYTF. The CDR3 DNA reads as TGCGCCAGCAGCATCACAGGCTCTGATGGCTACACCTTC. Full variable domain (rest looked up from reference TRBV5-1 and TRBJ1-2): KAGVTQTPRYLIKTRGQQVTLSCSPISGHRSVSWYQQTPGQGLQFLFEYFSETQRNKGNFPGRFSGRQFSNSRSEMNVSTLELGDSALYLCASSITGSDGYTFGSGTRLTVV.

This clonotype was picked up many times. The chain employs TRBV12-3 or TRBV12-4 and TRBJ2-2, with D uncertain. The CDR3 runs to 14 residues. Trimming took off 5 bases at V and 0 bases at J, with 7 bases between the two ends. CDR3 protein: CASSIYPNTGELFF. The CDR3 coding sequence is TGTGCCAGCAGTATCTATCCGAACACCGGGGAGCTGTTTTTT.